What follows are 13 T cell receptor beta chains derived from one specimen sequenced in a study of T-cell reconstitution after alpha-beta-depleted transplantation in children. The library targeted TCRbeta and was prepared with unique molecular identifiers. TCRdb analysed the PCR reads with MiXCR anew, one entry per CDR3 protein. The sample shows hundreds of thousands of distinct CDR3 sequences, 15% to 20% of them seen only once. Sequencing used PBMCs, mostly from graft donor cells, obtained 360 days after TCRalphabeta/CD19-depleted stem cell transplant. The source of these receptors is a male patient between 2 and 9 years old who had a stem cell transplant for acute lymphoblastic leukemia, so the T cells may come from the graft donor.

The genes are TRBV28 and TRBJ2-3; 9 bases agree with TRBD1. This CDR3 is 19 amino acids long. CDR1 and CDR2 from the germline V gene are MDHEN and SYDVKM. The V gene end was trimmed by 1 base and the J gene end by 0 bases; junction bases not matched to a gene: 11. The CDR3 nucleotides read TGTGCCAGCAGTTTATCCGGGACAGGGATTCGTGCTAGCACAGATACGCAGTATTTT. It codes for CASSLSGTGIRASTDTQYF.

The rearrangement uses TRBV7-8 and TRBJ1-5; D unclear. From germline, CDR1 is SGHVS and CDR2 FQNEAQ. The CDR3 extends over 17 amino acids. V lost 0 bases, J lost 2 bases, and 14 bases lay in between. For the CDR3, the DNA is TGTGCCAGCAGCTTAGCGGAGTCCGCGGCTGGCAATCAGCCCCAGCATTTT. Residues: CASSLAESAAGNQPQHF.

This clonotype appeared a few times. This chain uses TRBV5-1 with TRBJ2-3; D possibly corresponds to TRBD2 (6 bases). The CDR3 consists of 16 residues. Germline CDR1 reads SGHRS; CDR2 reads YFSETQ. The germline V and J ends were trimmed by 3 bases and 0 bases, with 14 bases remaining between them. In nucleotides, the CDR3 is TGCGCCAGCAGCTATCAACTAGCAGTTAGCACAGATACGCAGTATTTT. It translates to CASSYQLAVSTDTQYF.

V usage is TRBV10-3 and J usage is TRBJ2-5; possible D gene TRBD2, 7 bases. The CDR3 is 14 amino acids. Trimming left V 5 bases short and J 5 bases short, with 15 bases between. The germline V gene has CDR1 ENHRY and CDR2 SYGVKD. This chain's CDR3 is CAISLRGAGETQYF. The CDR3 nucleotides read TGTGCCATCAGTCTTCGGGGGGCTGGGGAGACCCAGTACTTC.

The rearrangement joins TRBV20-1 to TRBJ1-2, with a tentative D call TRBD1 (6 bases). V lost 5 bases, J lost 8 bases, and 18 bases lay in between. Germline lookup yields CDR1 DFQATT and CDR2 SNEGSKA (reference sequence). The length of the CDR3 is 13 residues. The CDR3 region is CSALRQGIFGYTF. CDR3 DNA: TGCAGTGCTCTACGTCAGGGGATCTTCGGCTACACCTTC.

The chain carries TRBV4-3 and TRBJ2-1, with D possibly matching TRBD2 (5 bases). With 4 bases removed from V and 10 bases from J, the gap between germline ends came to 11 bases. Germline CDR1 reads LGHNA; CDR2 reads YSLEER. This CDR3 has 12 amino acids. The CDR3 is CASSRRTGEQFF. The CDR3 DNA reads TGCGCCAGCAGCCGAAGGACGGGGGAGCAGTTCTTC.

This clonotype was observed a handful of times. The V gene is TRBV28, the J gene TRBJ2-1; no firm D call. The CDR3 is 15 residues long. Germline V gene lookup returns CDR1 MDHEN and CDR2 SYDVKM. V dropped 6 bases and J dropped 9 bases, with 21 bases sitting between them. The CDR3 DNA is TGTGCCAGCAGCTCCTATTATCCGAAGAGTGGTGAGCAGTTCTTC. Its translation is CASSSYYPKSGEQFF.

The sample holds a few counts of this clonotype. This chain connects TRBV7-8 to TRBJ1-5; D is uncertain. The CDR3 sequence is 13 residues long. The V end was cut by 0 bases, the J end by 4 bases, with 4 bases between. The germline V gene encodes CDR1 SGHVS and CDR2 FQNEAQ. The CDR3 nucleotides read TGTGCCAGCAGCTTAGCTTATAATCAGCCCCAGCATTTT. Its translation: CASSLAYNQPQHF.

This clonotype was counted a few times. The genes are TRBV11-2 and TRBJ1-2, with no clear D. The CDR3 loop spans 14 amino acids. Looked up from germline, CDR1 is SGHAT and CDR2 is FQNNGV. V lost 5 bases, J lost 4 bases, and 14 bases lay in between. In nucleotides, the CDR3 is TGTGCCAGCAGCCAAAGGGTAGCGGCCTATGGCTACACCTTC. This sequence encodes CASSQRVAAYGYTF.

The sample holds a few counts of this clonotype. One end of the junction does not line up with germline, which may come from a read error. The J gene is TRBJ2-3, the V gene TRBV28, with D possibly TRBD2 on 5 matching bases. Germline V gene lookup returns CDR1 MDHEN and CDR2 SYDVKM. This CDR3 is built from 16 residues. The CDR3 DNA sequence: TGTGCCAGCAGTTCCCTCAGGATTTCTAGCACAGATAAGCAGTATTTT. It translates to CASSSLRISSTDKQYF.

The gene calls are TRBV28 and TRBJ2-7; 11 bases agree with TRBD2. The V gene end was trimmed by 5 bases and the J gene end by 6 bases; junction bases not matched to a gene: 9. This CDR3 region has 15 residues. Germline-derived CDR1 and CDR2 are MDHEN and SYDVKM. CDR3 residues: CASSPSLAGGVEQYF. The CDR3 coding sequence is TGTGCCAGCAGTCCATCTTTAGCGGGAGGGGTCGAGCAGTACTTC. The full variable domain, in which reference TRBV28 and TRBJ2-7 provide the parts outside the CDR3, is DVKVTQSSRYLVKRTGEKVFLECVQDMDHENMFWYRQDPGLGLRLIYFSYDVKMKEKGDIPEGYSVSREKKERFSLILESASTNQTSMYLCASSPSLAGGVEQYFGPGTRLTVT.

This rearrangement joins TRBV24-1 to TRBJ1-6; weak D call: TRBD1 (5 bases). V gave up 9 bases and J gave up 7 bases, with 12 bases separating them. The CDR3 sequence is 13 residues long. The germline V gene encodes CDR1 KGHDR and CDR2 SFDVKD. CDR3 in DNA: TGTGCCACCCAGGGAAAAGAGAATTCACCCCTCCACTTT. Translation gives CATQGKENSPLHF.

The V gene is TRBV7-6, the J gene TRBJ2-3, with TRBD1 matching over 7 bases. Unmatched junction bases numbered 14, after V lost 5 bases and J lost 6 bases. In germline, CDR1 is SGHVS, CDR2 FNYEAQ. The CDR3 contains 16 residues. The CDR3 region has the DNA TGTGCCAGCAGCGACCCCTCGGACAGGCCATCGGATACGCAGTATTTT. This translates into CASSDPSDRPSDTQYF.